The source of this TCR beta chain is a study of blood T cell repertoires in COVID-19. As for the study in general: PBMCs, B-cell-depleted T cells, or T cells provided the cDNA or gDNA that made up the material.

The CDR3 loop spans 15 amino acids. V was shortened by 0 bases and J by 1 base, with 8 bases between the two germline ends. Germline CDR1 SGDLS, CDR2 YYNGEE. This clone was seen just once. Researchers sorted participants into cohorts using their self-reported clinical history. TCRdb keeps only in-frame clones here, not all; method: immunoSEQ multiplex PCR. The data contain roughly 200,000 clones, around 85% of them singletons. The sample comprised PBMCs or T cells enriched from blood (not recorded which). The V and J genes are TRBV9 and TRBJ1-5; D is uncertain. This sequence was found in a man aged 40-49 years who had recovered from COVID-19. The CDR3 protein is CASSVAGESNQPQHF. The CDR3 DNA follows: TGTGCCAGCAGCGTAGCTGGGGAGAGCAATCAGCCCCAGCATTTT.